This section outlines one TCR beta chain sequence together with its context. Its target is unknown. From germline, CDR1 is MNHEY and CDR2 SVGEGT. The CDR3 is 16 residues long. UMI-labeled 5' RACE generated the TCR beta libraries. For each CDR3 protein, TCRdb gives one entry from its re-call of the 5' RACE reads, without DNA. The sample holds 5,500 to 7,000 distinct CDR3 sequences. The data stem from a study of human CD8 memory T cell subsets. Study-wide results and caveats: This study determined the sequences of T cell receptor beta chains and of no other chains.

A negative magnetic separation step was used to enrich total CD8+ T cells. The clonotype comes from a human donor in good health. V is TRBV6-2 or TRBV6-3 and J is TRBJ2-3; TCRdb's D gene call, TRBD1, goes unchecked for lack of DNA. The source material was CD8+ effector memory T cells (TEM) sorted from PBMCs. Subset defined: effector memory CD8 T cells, CCR7- CD45RO+ CD95+. CDR3 loop: CASSLDRDRDFYTQYF.